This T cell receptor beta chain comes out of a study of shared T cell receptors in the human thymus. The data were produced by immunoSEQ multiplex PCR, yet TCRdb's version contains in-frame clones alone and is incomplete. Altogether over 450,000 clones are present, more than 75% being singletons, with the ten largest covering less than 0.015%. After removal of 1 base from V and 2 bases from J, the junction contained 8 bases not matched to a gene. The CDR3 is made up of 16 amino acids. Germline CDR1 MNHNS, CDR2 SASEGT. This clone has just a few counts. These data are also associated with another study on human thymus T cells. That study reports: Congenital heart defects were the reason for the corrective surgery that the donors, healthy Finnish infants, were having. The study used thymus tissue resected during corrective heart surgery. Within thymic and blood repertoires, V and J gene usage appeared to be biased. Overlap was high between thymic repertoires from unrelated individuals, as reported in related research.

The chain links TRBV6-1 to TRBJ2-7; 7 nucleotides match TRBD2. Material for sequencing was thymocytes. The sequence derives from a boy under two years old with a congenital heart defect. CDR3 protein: CASSEGGRDRTYEQYF. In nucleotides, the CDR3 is TGTGCCAGCAGTGAAGGGGGGAGGGACCGGACCTACGAGCAGTACTTC.